A selection of T cell receptor beta chains follows, all from one sample in a study of T-cell reconstitution after alpha-beta-depleted transplantation in children. One entry per CDR3 protein, called by TCRdb with MiXCR from the PCR reads. The table includes hundreds of thousands of distinct CDR3 sequences, roughly a tenth detected once. This sample comprised PBMCs from the stem cell graft donor, obtained from the stem cell graft. The receptors come from a human donor who donated a stem cell graft to a child with acute myeloid leukemia. The conserved cysteine and the conserved F or W are not part of the CDR3 here. The order of the fields is V gene, J gene, D gene, clone size, CDR3 protein. A D gene is named only where the DNA matches it firmly. Clone sizes are given selectively: once, few, many, or a class where the clone is expanded.

>TRBV15|TRBJ2-1|TRBD2|many
ATSSRTSGNEQF
>TRBV30|TRBJ2-7|TRBD1|.
AWSVGGTYEQY
>TRBV12-3/TRBV12-4|TRBJ2-7|TRBD2|many
ASSLLAANYEQY
>TRBV13|TRBJ2-7|TRBD2|many
ASSSGLAGVMEQY
>TRBV18|TRBJ2-3|.|once
ASSPQGPSTDTQY
>TRBV28|TRBJ1-6|TRBD1|.
ASSPLGQDNSPLH
>TRBV20-1|TRBJ2-3|.|few
SADPARGTDTQY
>TRBV20-1|TRBJ2-5|.|many
SAPPQGRRQETQY
>TRBV6-1|TRBJ2-1|.|many
ASSVHEQF
>TRBV7-2|TRBJ2-5|.|.
ASSLVIGLETQY
>TRBV28|TRBJ2-3|.|few
ATSGEGHTDTQY
>TRBV5-1|TRBJ2-1|.|few
ASSLGTAVNEQF
>TRBV6-1|TRBJ1-5|.|.
ASSEEVSSNQPQH
>TRBV12-5|TRBJ2-1|TRBD2|many
ASALAGGPSYNEQF
>TRBV18|TRBJ1-1|.|.
ASSAGDTTEAF
>TRBV20-1|TRBJ1-6|.|.
SAPVGEAPLH
>TRBV7-9|TRBJ2-7|TRBD2|many
ASSSLAGPYEQY
>TRBV6-2/TRBV6-3|TRBJ2-7|.|.
ASNKGTYEQY
>TRBV5-1|TRBJ2-3|TRBD1|few
ASSDGGQGGTDTQY
>TRBV7-2|TRBJ1-2|.|.
ASSLRSQTQIYGYT
>TRBV14|TRBJ2-3|TRBD2|.
ASSQLGTTPDTQY
>TRBV20-1|TRBJ2-5|TRBD2|many
SARGLAVQETQY
>TRBV20-1|TRBJ2-7|TRBD1|.
SAPTGATTYEQY
>TRBV29-1|TRBJ2-7|.|.
SVGSHSSGLEQY
>TRBV12-3/TRBV12-4|TRBJ2-7|.|many
ASSLWRGGASYEQY
>TRBV20-1|TRBJ2-7|.|many
SARPVVVPEQY
>TRBV19|TRBJ1-5|.|.
ASSIRWGSRDQPQH
>TRBV7-7|TRBJ2-2|.|.
ASSQGTAYTGELF
>TRBV7-2|TRBJ2-6|.|.
GGLGSGANVLT
>TRBV5-1|TRBJ2-3|.|many
ASSSSGGKDTQY
>TRBV6-5|TRBJ2-3|TRBD2|few
ASSYLTGLAGGDTQY
>TRBV7-2|TRBJ2-2|.|many
ASSLASGNTGELF
>TRBV5-1|TRBJ2-5|.|once
ASSLEGGRQETQY
>TRBV29-1|TRBJ1-2|.|many
SVVITGGYT
>TRBV27|TRBJ2-3|.|many
ASSRTNTGRRTDTQY
>TRBV7-2|TRBJ1-5|.|many
ASSLGVQANSNQPQH
>TRBV6-1|TRBJ2-2|TRBD2|.
ASRTGLAGVGELF
>TRBV29-1|TRBJ1-4|.|many
SVKQLGGTNEKLF